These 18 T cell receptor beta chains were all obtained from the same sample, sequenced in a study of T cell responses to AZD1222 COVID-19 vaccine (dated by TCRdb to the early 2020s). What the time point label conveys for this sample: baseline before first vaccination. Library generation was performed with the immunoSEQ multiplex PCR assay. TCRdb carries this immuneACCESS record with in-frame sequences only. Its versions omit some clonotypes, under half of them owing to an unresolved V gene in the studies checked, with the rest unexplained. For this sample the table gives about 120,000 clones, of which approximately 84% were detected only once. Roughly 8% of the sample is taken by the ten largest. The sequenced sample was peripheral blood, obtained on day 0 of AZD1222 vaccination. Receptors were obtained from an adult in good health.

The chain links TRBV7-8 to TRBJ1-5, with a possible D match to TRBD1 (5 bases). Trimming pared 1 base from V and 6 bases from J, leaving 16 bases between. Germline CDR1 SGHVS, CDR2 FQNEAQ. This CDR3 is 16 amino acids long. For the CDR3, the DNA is TGTGCCAGCAGCTTAGGAAGGTTTCAGGGTGGTCAGCCCCAGCATTTT. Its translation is CASSLGRFQGGQPQHF.

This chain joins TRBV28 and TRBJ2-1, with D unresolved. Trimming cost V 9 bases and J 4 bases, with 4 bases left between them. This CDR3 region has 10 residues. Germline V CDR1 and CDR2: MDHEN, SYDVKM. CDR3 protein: CASGYNEQFF. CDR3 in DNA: TGTGCCAGTGGATACAATGAGCAGTTCTTC.

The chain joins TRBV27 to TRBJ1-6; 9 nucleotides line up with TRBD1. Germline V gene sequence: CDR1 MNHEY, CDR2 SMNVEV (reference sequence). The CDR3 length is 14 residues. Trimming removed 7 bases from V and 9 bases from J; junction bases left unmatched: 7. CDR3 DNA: TGTGCCAGCAAAGCGGACAGGGGAAGTTCACCCCTCCACTTT. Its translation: CASKADRGSSPLHF.

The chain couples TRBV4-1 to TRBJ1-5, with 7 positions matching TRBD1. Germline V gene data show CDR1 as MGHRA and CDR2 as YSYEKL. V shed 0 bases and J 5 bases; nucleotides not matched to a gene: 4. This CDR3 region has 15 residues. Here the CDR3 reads CASSQEGTEDQPQHF. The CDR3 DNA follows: TGCGCCAGCAGCCAAGAGGGGACAGAAGATCAGCCCCAGCATTTT.

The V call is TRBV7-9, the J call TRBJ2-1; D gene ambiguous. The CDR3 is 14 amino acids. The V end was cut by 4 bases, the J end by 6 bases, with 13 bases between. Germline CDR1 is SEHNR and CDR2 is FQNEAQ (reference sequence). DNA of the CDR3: TGTGCCAGCAGCTCAACACCGGGCCTCAATGAGCAGTTCTTC. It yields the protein CASSSTPGLNEQFF.

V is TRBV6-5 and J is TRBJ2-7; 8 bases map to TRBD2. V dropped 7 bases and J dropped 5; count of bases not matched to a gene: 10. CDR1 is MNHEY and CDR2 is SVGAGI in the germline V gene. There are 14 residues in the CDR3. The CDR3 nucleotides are TGTGCCAGCACCTCCGGGACTAGGCTTCACGAGCAGTACTTC. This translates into CASTSGTRLHEQYF.

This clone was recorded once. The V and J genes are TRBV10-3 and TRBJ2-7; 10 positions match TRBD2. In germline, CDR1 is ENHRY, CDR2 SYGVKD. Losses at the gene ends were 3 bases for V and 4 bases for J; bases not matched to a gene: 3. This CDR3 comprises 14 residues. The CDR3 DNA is TGTGCCATCAGTGAAGCGGGAGGGCCTTACGAGCAGTACTTC. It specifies CAISEAGGPYEQYF.

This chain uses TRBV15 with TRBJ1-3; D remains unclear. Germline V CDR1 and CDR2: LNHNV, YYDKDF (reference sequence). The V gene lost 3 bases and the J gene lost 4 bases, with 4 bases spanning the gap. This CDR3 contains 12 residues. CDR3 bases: TGTGCCACCAGCAGGGGCGGAAACACCATATATTTT. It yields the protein CATSRGGNTIYF.

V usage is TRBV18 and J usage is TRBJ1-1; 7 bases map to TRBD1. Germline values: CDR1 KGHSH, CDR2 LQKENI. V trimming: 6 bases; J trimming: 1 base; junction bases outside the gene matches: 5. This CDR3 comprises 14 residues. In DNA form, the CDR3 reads TGTGCCAGCTCGCAATACAGGGGGAACACTGAAGCTTTCTTT. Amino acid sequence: CASSQYRGNTEAFF.

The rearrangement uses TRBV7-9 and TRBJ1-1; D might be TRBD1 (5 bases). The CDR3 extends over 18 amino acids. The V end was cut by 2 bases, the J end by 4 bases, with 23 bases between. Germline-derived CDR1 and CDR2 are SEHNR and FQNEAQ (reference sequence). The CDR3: CASSLWEVRRGESTEAFF. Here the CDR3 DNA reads TGTGCCAGCAGCTTATGGGAAGTGAGGCGGGGGGAAAGCACTGAAGCTTTCTTT.

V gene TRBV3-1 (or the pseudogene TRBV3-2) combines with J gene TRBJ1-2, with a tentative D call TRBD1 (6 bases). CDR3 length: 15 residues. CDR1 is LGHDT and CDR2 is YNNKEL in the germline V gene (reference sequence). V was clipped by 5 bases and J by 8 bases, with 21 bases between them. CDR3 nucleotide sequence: TGTGCCAGCAGCTCCCCCCAACAGGGAGCGGGGGGCTACACCTTC. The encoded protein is CASSSPQQGAGGYTF.

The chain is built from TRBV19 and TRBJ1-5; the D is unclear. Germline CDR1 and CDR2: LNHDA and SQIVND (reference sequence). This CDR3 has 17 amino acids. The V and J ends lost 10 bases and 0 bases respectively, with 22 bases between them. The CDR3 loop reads CATNEFGWADSNQPQHF. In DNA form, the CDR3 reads TGTGCCACCAACGAATTCGGGTGGGCAGATAGCAATCAGCCCCAGCATTTT.

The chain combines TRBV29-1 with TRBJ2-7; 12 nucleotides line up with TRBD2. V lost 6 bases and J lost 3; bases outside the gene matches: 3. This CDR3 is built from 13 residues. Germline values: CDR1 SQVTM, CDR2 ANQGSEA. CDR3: CSVLAGGLYEQYF. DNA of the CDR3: TGCAGCGTGCTAGCGGGAGGGCTCTACGAGCAGTACTTC.

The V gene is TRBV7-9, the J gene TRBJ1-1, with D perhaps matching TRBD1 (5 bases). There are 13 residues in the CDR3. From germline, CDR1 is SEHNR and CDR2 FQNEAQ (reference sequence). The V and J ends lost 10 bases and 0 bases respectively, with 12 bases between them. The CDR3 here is CANQDSMNTEAFF. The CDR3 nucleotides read TGTGCCAACCAAGACAGCATGAACACTGAAGCTTTCTTT.

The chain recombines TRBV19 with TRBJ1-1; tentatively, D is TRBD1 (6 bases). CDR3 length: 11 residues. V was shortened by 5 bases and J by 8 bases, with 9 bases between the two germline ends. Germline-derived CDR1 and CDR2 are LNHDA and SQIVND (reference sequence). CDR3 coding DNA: TGTGCCAGTAGTCACGGACAGGAAGCTTTCTTT. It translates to CASSHGQEAFF. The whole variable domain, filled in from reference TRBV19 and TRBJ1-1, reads DGGITQSPKYLFRKEGQNVTLSCEQNLNHDAMYWYRQDPGQGLRLIYYSQIVNDFQKGDIAEGYSVSREKKESFPLTVTSAQKNPTAFYLCASSHGQEAFFGQGTRLTVV.

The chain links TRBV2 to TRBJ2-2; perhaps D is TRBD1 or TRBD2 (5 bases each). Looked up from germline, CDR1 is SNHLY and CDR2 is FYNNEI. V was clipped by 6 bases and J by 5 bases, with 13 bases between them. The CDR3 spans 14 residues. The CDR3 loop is CASRQGDTTGELFF. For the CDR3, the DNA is TGTGCCAGCAGGCAGGGAGACACAACCGGGGAGCTGTTTTTT.

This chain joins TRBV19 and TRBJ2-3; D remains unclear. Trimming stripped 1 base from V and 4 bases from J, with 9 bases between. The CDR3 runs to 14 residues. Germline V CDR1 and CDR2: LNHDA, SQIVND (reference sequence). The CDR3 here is CASSIGYPADTQYF. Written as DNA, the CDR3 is TGTGCCAGTAGTATAGGATATCCGGCAGATACGCAGTATTTT. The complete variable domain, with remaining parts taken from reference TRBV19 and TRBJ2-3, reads DGGITQSPKYLFRKEGQNVTLSCEQNLNHDAMYWYRQDPGQGLRLIYYSQIVNDFQKGDIAEGYSVSREKKESFPLTVTSAQKNPTAFYLCASSIGYPADTQYFGPGTRLTVL.

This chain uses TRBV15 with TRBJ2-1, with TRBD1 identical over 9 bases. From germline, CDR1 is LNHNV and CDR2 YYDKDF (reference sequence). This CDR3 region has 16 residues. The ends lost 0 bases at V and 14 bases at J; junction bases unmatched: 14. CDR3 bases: TGTGCCACCAGCAGAGATTTCGACGGGCCTCGGACAGGGGAGTTCTTC. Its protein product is CATSRDFDGPRTGEFF.